The sequence of this T cell receptor beta chain was determined in a study of identical twins. Germline lookup yields CDR1 WNHNN and CDR2 SYGVQD (reference sequence). The CDR3 extends over 11 amino acids. In regard to this clonotype: A read error may produce the germline difference seen at one junction end.

TCRdb re-derived calls from the 5' RACE reads in MiXCR, one entry per CDR3 protein. This sample has roughly 200,000 distinct CDR3 sequences, with less than 20% found just once. This sample was shared with a second study, whose subject was T cells expressing NK-cell markers. From that study: Several experiments added an anti-gamma-delta TCR antibody to sort only alpha-beta TCR T cells. HCMV specificity of expanded NKG2C+ T cell clones remained unclear.

This rearrangement joins TRBV10-1 to TRBJ1-1; TRBD1 is a possible D gene (5 bases). The sequenced material came from CD8+ T cells sorted from blood. The clonotype was recovered from a woman under 30 in good health. This chain's CDR3 is CASCEGSGAFF. The CDR3 coding sequence is TGCGCCAGCTGTGAGGGGTCGGGCGCTTTCTTT.